Below are 20 T cell receptor beta chains sequenced from a single sample in a study of CD8+ T cells in alopecia areata. Described treatment: oral pan-JAK inhibitor, 5-10 mg twice daily. Extracted RNA was reverse transcribed into cDNA, the sequencing template. TCRdb's copy holds only in-frame clones and misses some; the assay was immunoSEQ multiplex PCR. This table holds fewer than 200,000 clones, about three fifths found once. The specimen comprised CD8+ T cells sorted from blood, sampled at week 24, from a patient treated with tofacitinib. Receptor source: a human donor with alopecia areata.

The chain uses TRBV5-1 and TRBJ2-5, with D possibly matching TRBD1 (6 bases). V lost 5 bases and J lost 5, with 19 bases in between. CDR1 and CDR2 from the germline V gene are SGHRS and YFSETQ. There are 15 residues in the CDR3. CDR3 amino acids: CASRFRGFDEETQYF. As DNA, the CDR3 is TGCGCCAGCAGGTTCAGGGGTTTTGACGAGGAGACCCAGTACTTC.

There are a few counts of this clone. The V and J genes are TRBV5-1 and TRBJ2-7; a possible D gene is TRBD1 (5 bases). The V end was cut by 0 bases, the J end by 5 bases, with 9 bases between. The V gene's germline CDR1 is SGHRS and CDR2 YFSETQ. The CDR3 is 13 residues long. This chain's CDR3 is CASSLEGANEQYF. CDR3 DNA sequence: TGCGCCAGCAGCTTGGAAGGGGCCAACGAGCAGTACTTC.

The chain combines TRBV15 with TRBJ1-1; D uncertain. Germline V lookup: CDR1 LNHNV, CDR2 YYDKDF (reference sequence). There are 13 residues in the CDR3. V lost 0 bases and J 8 bases, leaving 10 bases between the germline ends. The CDR3, as DNA: TGTGCCACCAGCAGAGATCGGCACAGAGAAGCTTTCTTT. Translated: CATSRDRHREAFF.

The chain uses TRBV29-1 and TRBJ2-1; 7 bases line up with TRBD1. The CDR3 totals 15 residues. V gave up 4 bases and J gave up 12 bases; unmatched junction bases: 18. In germline, CDR1 is SQVTM, CDR2 ANQGSEA. CDR3 region: CSVGQTGPTRRGQFF. The CDR3 nucleotides read TGCAGCGTTGGGCAGACAGGGCCCACTCGAAGGGGGCAGTTCTTC.

This clone appeared many times. This sample also contains other DNA sequences that code for the same CDR3. The genes are TRBV7-2 and TRBJ2-3; D is unresolved. Per the germline V gene, CDR1 is SGHTA and CDR2 is FQGNSA. V lost 4 bases to trimming and J lost 2 bases, with 1 base between them. The CDR3 runs to 11 residues. CDR3 nucleotides: TGTGCCAGCAGCTACACAGATACGCAGTATTTT. Translated: CASSYTDTQYF.

The chain joins TRBV6-5 to TRBJ1-5; 9 nucleotides match TRBD1. CDR3 size: 15 residues. CDR1 MNHEY and CDR2 SVGAGI come from the germline V gene. V lost 0 bases and J lost 6; bases outside the gene matches: 3. CDR3 amino acids: CASSYSTGGGQPQHF. The CDR3 nucleotides read TGTGCCAGCAGTTACTCGACAGGGGGAGGTCAGCCCCAGCATTTT.

This clone showed up just a few times. This rearrangement joins TRBV5-6 to TRBJ2-7, with D possibly matching TRBD1 (6 bases). Germline V CDR1 and CDR2: SGHDT, YYEEEE. V gave up 4 bases and J gave up 2 bases, with 13 bases separating them. The CDR3 is made up of 14 amino acids. The CDR3, as DNA: TGTGCCAGCAGCCCCCAGGGGAACGCCTACGAGCAGTACTTC. The encoded protein is CASSPQGNAYEQYF.

The table lists this clone with a few counts. The genes are TRBV4-1 and TRBJ2-3, with TRBD1 matching 7 bases. The CDR3 is 17 residues long. Germline assignment: CDR1 MGHRA and CDR2 YSYEKL. The V segment lost 2 bases and the J segment 5 bases; nucleotides outside the gene matches: 13. In DNA form, the CDR3 reads TGCGCCAGCAGCCAACAAGCGACAGGGAGTTTTAGAGATACGCAGTATTTT. This translates into CASSQQATGSFRDTQYF.

There are a few counts of this clone. The chain recombines TRBV5-5 with TRBJ1-3, with a weak D call TRBD1 (6 bases). V lost 2 bases and J lost 9, with 15 bases in between. CDR3 length: 14 amino acids. Germline V CDR1 and CDR2: SGHKS, YYEKEE (reference sequence). Written as DNA, the CDR3 is TGTGCCAGCAGCTTAGCCTCAACAGGGAGCACCATATATTTT. Translated: CASSLASTGSTIYF. The whole variable domain, filled in from reference TRBV5-5 and TRBJ1-3, reads DAGVTQSPTHLIKTRGQQVTLRCSPISGHKSVSWYQQVLGQGPQFIFQYYEKEERGRGNFPDRFSARQFPNYSSELNVNALLLGDSALYLCASSLASTGSTIYFGEGSWLTVV.

This chain joins TRBV14 and TRBJ2-1; D is undetermined. The V end was cut by 1 base, the J end by 7 bases, with 14 bases between. The CDR3 sequence is 15 residues long. Germline V CDR1 and CDR2: SGHDN, FVKESK. CDR3 region: CASSQAHLLWNEQFF. DNA of the CDR3: TGTGCCAGCAGCCAAGCCCACCTCCTTTGGAATGAGCAGTTCTTC.

The V call is TRBV19, the J call TRBJ1-1, with D perhaps TRBD1 (5 bases). Germline CDR1 LNHDA, CDR2 SQIVND (reference sequence). Trimming shortened V by 6 bases and J by 3 bases, and 8 bases separated the two germline ends. This CDR3 comprises 12 residues. As DNA, the CDR3 is TGTGCCAGTAGGTTAGGGGACACTGAAGCTTTCTTT. It yields the protein CASRLGDTEAFF.

V and J are TRBV7-9 and TRBJ1-2, with D hard to call. The CDR3 consists of 13 residues. Looked up from germline, CDR1 is SEHNR and CDR2 is FQNEAQ (reference sequence). Deletions cut 0 bases from V and 6 bases from J, with 8 bases between. The CDR3 region has the DNA TGTGCCAGCAGCTTAGCCCCGGTGGATGGCTACACCTTC. This encodes CASSLAPVDGYTF.

Worth noting for this clone: Different DNA sequences within this sample yield the same CDR3. In DNA form, the CDR3 reads TGTGCCAGCAGTTTGCCGGGGTCTACAGATACGCAGTATTTT. Translating gives CASSLPGSTDTQYF. This chain links TRBV27 with TRBJ2-3, with D tentatively TRBD2 (5 bases). The CDR3 loop spans 14 amino acids. Germline values: CDR1 MNHEY, CDR2 SMNVEV (reference sequence). Between the trimmed V and J ends, which lost 3 bases and 3 bases, there was a span of 10 bases.

The V gene is TRBV5-6, the J gene TRBJ2-7; no clear D gene. Germline V gene data show CDR1 as SGHDT and CDR2 as YYEEEE. CDR3 length: 14 residues. V was shortened by 1 base and J by 0 bases, with 8 bases between the two germline ends. CDR3 amino acids: CASSLIGSSYEQYF. The DNA for the CDR3 is TGTGCCAGCAGCTTGATCGGCAGCTCCTACGAGCAGTACTTC. The full variable domain, its missing parts supplied by reference TRBV5-6 and TRBJ2-7, is DAGVTQSPTHLIKTRGQQVTLRCSPKSGHDTVSWYQQALGQGPQFIFQYYEEEERQRGNFPDRFSGHQFPNYSSELNVNALLLGDSALYLCASSLIGSSYEQYFGPGTRLTVT.

The CDR3 bases are TGTGCCAGCAGTCCAGGCTCGACCGGGGAGCTGTTTTTT. Translating it yields CASSPGSTGELFF. The chain employs TRBV27 and TRBJ2-2; D gene ambiguous. CDR1 and CDR2 from the germline V gene are MNHEY and SMNVEV (reference sequence). The CDR3 is 13 amino acids. Trimming pared 5 bases from V and 5 bases from J, leaving 9 bases between.

This chain joins TRBV2 and TRBJ2-3; possibly TRBD2 for D (6 bases). Germline lookup yields CDR1 SNHLY and CDR2 FYNNEI. The CDR3 extends over 16 amino acids. Deletions cut 6 bases from V and 0 bases from J, with 16 bases between. CDR3 in amino acids: CASRGYGGTSTDTQYF. The CDR3 DNA follows: TGTGCCAGCAGGGGCTACGGTGGGACTAGCACAGATACGCAGTATTTT.

This clone showed up just a few times. CDR3 protein: CAISPSGSFDNEQFF. DNA for the CDR3: TGTGCCATCAGTCCAAGCGGGTCATTTGACAATGAGCAGTTCTTC. The chain combines TRBV10-3 with TRBJ2-1; D possibly corresponds to TRBD2 (6 bases). Between the trimmed V and J ends, which lost 5 bases and 5 bases, there was a span of 16 bases. Germline CDR1 reads ENHRY; CDR2 reads SYGVKD. This CDR3 has 15 amino acids.

This clone came up a few times. The chain joins TRBV7-2 to TRBJ2-7; unclear D gene. Trimming cost V 3 bases and J 7 bases, with 16 bases left between them. Germline lookup yields CDR1 SGHTA and CDR2 FQGNSA. The CDR3 totals 14 residues. CDR3 amino acids: CASSLFRPPEEQYF. The CDR3 DNA is TGTGCCAGCAGCTTGTTTCGCCCGCCAGAAGAGCAGTACTTC.

The chain combines TRBV25-1 with TRBJ2-7, with D unclear. Trimming cost V 2 bases and J 4 bases, with 6 bases left between them. Per the germline V gene, CDR1 is MGHDK and CDR2 is SYGVNS. CDR3 length: 12 residues. The DNA for the CDR3 is TGTGCCAGCAGTGAAACCGGGTACGAGCAGTACTTC. This gives the protein CASSETGYEQYF.

The CDR3 DNA reads as TGTGCCAGCAGTTTATTAGGCACTGAAGCTTTCTTT. The encoded protein is CASSLLGTEAFF. The chain uses TRBV27 and TRBJ1-1; D is uncertain. Trimming left V 1 base short and J 4 bases short, with 4 bases between. The germline V gene has CDR1 MNHEY and CDR2 SMNVEV (reference sequence). The CDR3 totals 12 residues.